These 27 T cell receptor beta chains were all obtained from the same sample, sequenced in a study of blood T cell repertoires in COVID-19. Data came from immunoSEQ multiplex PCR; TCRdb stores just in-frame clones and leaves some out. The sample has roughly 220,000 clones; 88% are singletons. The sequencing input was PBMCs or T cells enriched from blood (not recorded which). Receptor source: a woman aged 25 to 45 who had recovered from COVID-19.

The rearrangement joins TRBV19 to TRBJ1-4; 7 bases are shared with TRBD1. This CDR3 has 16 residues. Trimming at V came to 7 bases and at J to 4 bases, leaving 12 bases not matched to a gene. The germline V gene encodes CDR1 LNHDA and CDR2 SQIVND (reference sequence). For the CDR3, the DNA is TGTGCCAGTAAATCGGGGACAGCGGCCGGTAATGAAAAACTGTTTTTT. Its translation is CASKSGTAAGNEKLFF.

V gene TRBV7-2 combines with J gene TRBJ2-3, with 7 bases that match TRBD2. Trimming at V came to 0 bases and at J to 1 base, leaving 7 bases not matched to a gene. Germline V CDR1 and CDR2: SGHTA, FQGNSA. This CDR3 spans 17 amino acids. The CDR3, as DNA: TGTGCCAGCAGCTTAGCGTTCGGCGGGGGTGGCACAGATACGCAGTATTTT. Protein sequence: CASSLAFGGGGTDTQYF.

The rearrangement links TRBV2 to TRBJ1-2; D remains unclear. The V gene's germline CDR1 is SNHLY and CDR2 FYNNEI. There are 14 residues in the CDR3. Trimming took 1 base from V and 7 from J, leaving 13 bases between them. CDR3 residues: CASSEDGGFLGYTF. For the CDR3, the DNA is TGTGCCAGCAGTGAAGACGGAGGGTTCCTTGGCTACACCTTC. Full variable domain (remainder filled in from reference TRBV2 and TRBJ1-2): EPEVTQTPSHQVTQMGQEVILRCVPISNHLYFYWYRQILGQKVEFLVSFYNNEISEKSEIFDDQFSVERPDGSNFTLKIRSTKLEDSAMYFCASSEDGGFLGYTFGSGTRLTVV.

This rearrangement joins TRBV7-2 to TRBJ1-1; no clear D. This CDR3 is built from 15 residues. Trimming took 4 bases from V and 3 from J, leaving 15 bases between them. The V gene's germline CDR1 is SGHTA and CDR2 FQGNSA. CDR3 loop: CASSYARVRDTEAFF. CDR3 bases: TGTGCCAGCAGCTACGCAAGGGTGCGGGACACTGAAGCTTTCTTT.

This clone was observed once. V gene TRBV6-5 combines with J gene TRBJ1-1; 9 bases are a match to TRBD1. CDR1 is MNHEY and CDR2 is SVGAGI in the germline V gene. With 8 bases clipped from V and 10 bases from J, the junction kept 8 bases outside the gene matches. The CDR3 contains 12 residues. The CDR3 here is CASGQGDRVAFF. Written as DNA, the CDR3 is TGTGCCAGCGGCCAAGGGGACAGGGTAGCTTTCTTT.

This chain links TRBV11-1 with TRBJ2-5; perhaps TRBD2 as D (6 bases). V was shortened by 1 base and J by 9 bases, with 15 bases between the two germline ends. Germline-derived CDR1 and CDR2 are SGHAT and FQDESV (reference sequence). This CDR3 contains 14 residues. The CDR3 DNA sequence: TGTGCCAGCAGCTTAGTACTAGCCGGCGTTGCCCAGTACTTC. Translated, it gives CASSLVLAGVAQYF.

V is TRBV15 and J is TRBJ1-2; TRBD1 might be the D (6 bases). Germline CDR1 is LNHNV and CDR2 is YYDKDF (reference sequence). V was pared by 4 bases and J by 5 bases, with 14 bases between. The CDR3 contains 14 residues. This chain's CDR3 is CATSTGGLLYGYTF. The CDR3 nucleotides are TGTGCCACCAGCACGGGGGGGCTCTTATATGGCTACACCTTC.

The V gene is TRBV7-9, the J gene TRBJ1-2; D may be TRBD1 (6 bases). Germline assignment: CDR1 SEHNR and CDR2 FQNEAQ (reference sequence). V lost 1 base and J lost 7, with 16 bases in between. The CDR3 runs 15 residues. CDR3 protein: CASSLVELQGGGYTF. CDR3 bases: TGTGCCAGCAGCTTAGTAGAGCTACAGGGCGGTGGCTACACCTTC.

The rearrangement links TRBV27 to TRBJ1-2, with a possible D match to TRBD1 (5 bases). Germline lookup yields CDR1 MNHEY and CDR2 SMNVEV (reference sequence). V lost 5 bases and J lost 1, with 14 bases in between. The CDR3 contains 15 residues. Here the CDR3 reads CASSPATVHNYGYTF. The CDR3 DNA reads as TGTGCCAGCAGTCCGGCGACAGTACATAACTATGGCTACACCTTC.

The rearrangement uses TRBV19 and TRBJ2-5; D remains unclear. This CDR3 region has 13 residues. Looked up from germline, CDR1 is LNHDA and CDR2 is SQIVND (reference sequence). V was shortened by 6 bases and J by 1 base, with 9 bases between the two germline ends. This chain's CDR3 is CASRSGLQETQYF. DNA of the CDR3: TGTGCCAGTAGATCGGGTCTCCAAGAGACCCAGTACTTC.

CDR3 sequence: CAISDEAAKNIQYF. The DNA for the CDR3 is TGTGCCATCAGTGACGAGGCGGCCAAAAACATTCAGTACTTC. The chain links TRBV10-3 to TRBJ2-4; D remains unclear. Germline V lookup: CDR1 ENHRY, CDR2 SYGVKD. The V end lost 3 bases, the J end lost 1 base, and 7 bases lay between the germline ends. The length of the CDR3 is 14 residues.

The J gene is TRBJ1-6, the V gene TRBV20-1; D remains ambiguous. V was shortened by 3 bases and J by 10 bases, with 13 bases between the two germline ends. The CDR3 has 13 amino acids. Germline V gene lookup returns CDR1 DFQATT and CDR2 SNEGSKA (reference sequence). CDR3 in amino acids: CSASLSRISPLHF. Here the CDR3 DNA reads TGCAGTGCTAGTTTGTCCAGAATATCACCCCTCCACTTT.

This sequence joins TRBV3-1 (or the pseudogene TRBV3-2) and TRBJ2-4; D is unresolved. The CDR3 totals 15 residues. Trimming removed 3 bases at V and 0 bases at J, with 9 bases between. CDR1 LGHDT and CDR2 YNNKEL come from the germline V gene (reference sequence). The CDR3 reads CASSQEPLAKNIQYF. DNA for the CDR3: TGTGCCAGCAGCCAGGAGCCTCTAGCCAAAAACATTCAGTACTTC.

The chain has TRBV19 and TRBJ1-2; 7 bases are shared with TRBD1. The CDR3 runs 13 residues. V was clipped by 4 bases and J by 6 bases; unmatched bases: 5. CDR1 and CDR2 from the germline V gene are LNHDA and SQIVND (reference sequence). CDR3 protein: CASSTRQGDGYTF. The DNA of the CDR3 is TGTGCCAGTAGTACTCGACAGGGTGATGGCTACACCTTC.

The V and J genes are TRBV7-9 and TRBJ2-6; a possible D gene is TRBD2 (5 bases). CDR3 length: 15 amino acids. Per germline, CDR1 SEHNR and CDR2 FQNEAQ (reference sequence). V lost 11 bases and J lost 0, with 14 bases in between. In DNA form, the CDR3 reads TGTGCCGGAAAGGAGGAGGCCTCTGGGGCCAACGTCCTGACTTTC. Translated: CAGKEEASGANVLTF.

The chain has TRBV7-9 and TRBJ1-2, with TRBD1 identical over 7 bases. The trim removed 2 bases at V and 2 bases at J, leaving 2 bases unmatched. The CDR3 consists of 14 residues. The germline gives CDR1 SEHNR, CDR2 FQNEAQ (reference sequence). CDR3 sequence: CASSLSTGNYGYTF. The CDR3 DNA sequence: TGTGCCAGCAGCTTATCGACAGGGAACTATGGCTACACCTTC.

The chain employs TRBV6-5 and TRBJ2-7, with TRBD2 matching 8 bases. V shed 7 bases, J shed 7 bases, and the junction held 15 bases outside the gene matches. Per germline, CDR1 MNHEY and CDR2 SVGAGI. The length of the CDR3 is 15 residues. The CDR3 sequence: CASIPQGAGGGEQYF. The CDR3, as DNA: TGTGCCAGCATTCCCCAAGGGGCGGGGGGAGGAGAGCAGTACTTC.

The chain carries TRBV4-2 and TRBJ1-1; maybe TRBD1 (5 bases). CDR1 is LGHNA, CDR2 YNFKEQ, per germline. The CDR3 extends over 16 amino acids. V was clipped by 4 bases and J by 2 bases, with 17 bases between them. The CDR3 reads CASSPPAWGTNTEAFF. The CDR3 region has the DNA TGTGCCAGCAGCCCACCAGCATGGGGCACAAACACTGAAGCTTTCTTT.

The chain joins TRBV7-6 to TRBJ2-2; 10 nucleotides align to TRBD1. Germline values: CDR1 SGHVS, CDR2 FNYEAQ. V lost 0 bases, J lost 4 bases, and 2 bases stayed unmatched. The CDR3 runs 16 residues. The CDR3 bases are TGTGCCAGCAGCTTAGCCGGGACAGGGGCCACCGGGGAGCTGTTTTTT. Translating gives CASSLAGTGATGELFF.

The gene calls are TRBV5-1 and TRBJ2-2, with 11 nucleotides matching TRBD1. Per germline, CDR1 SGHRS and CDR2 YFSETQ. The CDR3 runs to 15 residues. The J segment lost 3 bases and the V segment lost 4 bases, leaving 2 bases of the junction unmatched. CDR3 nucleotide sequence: TGCGCCAGCAGCGGGGACAGGGGGGACACCGGGGAGCTGTTTTTT. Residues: CASSGDRGDTGELFF.

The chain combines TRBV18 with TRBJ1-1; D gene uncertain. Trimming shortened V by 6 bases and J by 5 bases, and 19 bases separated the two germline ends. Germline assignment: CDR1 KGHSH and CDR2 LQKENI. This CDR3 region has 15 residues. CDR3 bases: TGTGCCAGCTCCCAATTTGTGGCGGGGAATACTGAAGCTTTCTTT. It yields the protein CASSQFVAGNTEAFF.

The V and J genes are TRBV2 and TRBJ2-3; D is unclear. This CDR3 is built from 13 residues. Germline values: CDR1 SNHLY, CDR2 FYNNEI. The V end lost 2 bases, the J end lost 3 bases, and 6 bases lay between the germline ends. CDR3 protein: CASSELYTDTQYF. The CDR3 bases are TGTGCCAGCAGTGAATTGTATACAGATACGCAGTATTTT.

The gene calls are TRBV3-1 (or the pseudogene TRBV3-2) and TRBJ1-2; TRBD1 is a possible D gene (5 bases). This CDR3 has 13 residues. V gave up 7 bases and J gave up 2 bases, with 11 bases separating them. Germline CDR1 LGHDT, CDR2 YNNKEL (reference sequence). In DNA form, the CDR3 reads TGTGCCAGCACTACCGGGGGAAACTATGGCTACACCTTC. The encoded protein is CASTTGGNYGYTF.

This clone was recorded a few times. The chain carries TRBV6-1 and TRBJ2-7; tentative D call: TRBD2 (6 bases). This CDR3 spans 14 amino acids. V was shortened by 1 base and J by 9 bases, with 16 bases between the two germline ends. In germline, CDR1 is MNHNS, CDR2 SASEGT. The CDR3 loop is CASSEGADYTRQYF. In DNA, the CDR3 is TGTGCCAGCAGTGAAGGGGCGGACTATACCAGGCAGTACTTC.

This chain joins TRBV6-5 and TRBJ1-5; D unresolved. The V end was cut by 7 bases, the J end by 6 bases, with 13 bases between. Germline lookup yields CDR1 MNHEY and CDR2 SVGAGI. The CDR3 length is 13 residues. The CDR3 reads CASTRDGGQPQHF. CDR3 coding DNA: TGTGCCAGCACTCGGGATGGTGGTCAGCCCCAGCATTTT.

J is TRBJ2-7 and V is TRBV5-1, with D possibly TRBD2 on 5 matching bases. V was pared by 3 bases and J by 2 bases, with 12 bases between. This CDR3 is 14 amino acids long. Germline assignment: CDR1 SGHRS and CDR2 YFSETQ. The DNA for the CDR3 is TGCGCCAGCAGCTCGAGCGGCATACCCTACGAGCAGTACTTC. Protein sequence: CASSSSGIPYEQYF.

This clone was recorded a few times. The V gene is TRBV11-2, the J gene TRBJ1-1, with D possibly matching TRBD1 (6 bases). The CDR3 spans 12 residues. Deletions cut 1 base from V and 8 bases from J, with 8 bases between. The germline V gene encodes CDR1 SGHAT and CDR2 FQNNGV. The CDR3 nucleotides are TGTGCCAGCAGCTTAGGAGACAGGGAAGCTTTCTTT. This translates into CASSLGDREAFF.